This T cell receptor beta chain was profiled in a study of long-term antiretroviral therapy in people with HIV. The CDR3 covers 15 residues. V lost 1 base and J lost 5, with 15 bases in between. Germline V gives CDR1 LNHNV, CDR2 YYDKDF (reference sequence). Sequencing used immunoSEQ v3.0 at survey level. Sequencing was performed with immunoSEQ multiplex PCR; in TCRdb, only in-frame clones are kept and a portion is missing. Counted here are over 35,000 clones, roughly 80% occurring once; the ten biggest clones make up roughly 5%. Sequences were derived from unsorted PBMCs, sampled 1.5 years after starting antiretroviral therapy. The rearrangement joins TRBV15 to TRBJ2-7; weak D call: TRBD2 (5 bases). This TCR came from a man younger than 35 with HIV. DNA of the CDR3: TGTGCCACCAGCAGAGTCGGCGCGGGTAGCAACGAGCAGTACTTC. It encodes CATSRVGAGSNEQYF.